Each of the 15 T cell receptor beta chains below was sequenced from the same sample in a study of blood T cells in healthy people across ages. The use of a sample-barcoded 5' primer and a J-beta primer mix characterized a second PCR of roughly 7 to 11 cycles. One entry per CDR3 protein, called by TCRdb with MiXCR from the 5' RACE reads. Of more than 800,000 distinct CDR3 sequences in the sample, around 28% were seen once. The sequencing sample was made of blood. These receptors were obtained from an elderly woman in good health.

This clonotype was seen a single time. The chain links TRBV18 to TRBJ1-2; TRBD1 matches 8 bases. In germline, CDR1 is KGHSH, CDR2 LQKENI. Trimming cost V 0 bases and J 7 bases; bases outside gene matches: 7. The CDR3 covers 15 residues. The CDR3 sequence: CASSPPDRVGSGYTF. CDR3 sequence (DNA): TGTGCCAGCTCACCACCGGACAGGGTTGGATCTGGCTACACCTTC. Full variable domain (remainder filled in from reference TRBV18 and TRBJ1-2): NAGVMQNPRHLVRRRGQEARLRCSPMKGHSHVYWYRQLPEEGLKFMVYLQKENIIDESGMPKERFSAEFPKEGPSILRIQQVVRGDSAAYFCASSPPDRVGSGYTFGSGTRLTVV.

The CDR3 bases are TGTGCCAGCAGCTTAGGGGTAGGCGGGGAGCTGTTTTTT. Protein sequence: CASSLGVGGELFF. V usage is TRBV5-5 and J usage is TRBJ2-2, with a weak D call TRBD1 (5 bases). The CDR3 has 13 residues. The germline gives CDR1 SGHKS, CDR2 YYEKEE (reference sequence). Between the trimmed V and J ends, which lost 2 bases and 7 bases, there was a span of 9 bases.

The chain employs TRBV9 and TRBJ2-2; TRBD1 matches at 9 bases. CDR3 length: 16 amino acids. The germline CDR1 and CDR2 sequences are SGDLS and YYNGEE. The V and J ends lost 3 bases and 1 base, in that order; junction bases with no gene match: 4. The CDR3 DNA sequence: TGTGCCAGCAGCGCCCCGGGACAGGGGAACACCGGGGAGCTGTTTTTT. Its protein product is CASSAPGQGNTGELFF.

This clonotype turned up a few times. The genes are TRBV27 and TRBJ1-1; 11 bases match TRBD1. Germline CDR1 reads MNHEY; CDR2 reads SMNVEV (reference sequence). Trimming at V came to 9 bases and at J to 2 bases, leaving 8 bases not matched to a gene. The CDR3 spans 15 residues. The chain's CDR3 is CASGQGAIENTEAFF. The CDR3 nucleotides read TGTGCCAGTGGACAGGGGGCCATAGAAAACACTGAAGCTTTCTTT.

This clonotype was counted a few times. The V gene is TRBV6-5, the J gene TRBJ1-1, with a tentative D call TRBD1 (5 bases). CDR3 length equals 14 residues. Germline assignment: CDR1 MNHEY and CDR2 SVGAGI. V lost 7 bases and J 6 bases, leaving 18 bases between the germline ends. In DNA form, the CDR3 reads TGTGCCAGCAACCGAGTGCTAGGGGTCGCTGAAGCTTTCTTT. Protein: CASNRVLGVAEAFF.

For this clonotype: This may be a read error: a much more frequent sequence differs by one nucleotide. V gene TRBV6-5 combines with J gene TRBJ2-4, with D possibly being TRBD1 or TRBD2 (5 bases each). The J call could be wrong; TRBJ2-7 is a better fit for the DNA end. This CDR3 is 13 amino acids long. Germline V gene lookup returns CDR1 MNHEY and CDR2 SVGAGI. The CDR3 DNA is TGTGCCGGCAGTCAAGGGACCCTCTACGAGCAGTACTTC. It encodes CAGSQGTLYEQYF.

The rearrangement links TRBV20-1 to TRBJ2-5; D may be TRBD1 (6 bases). The CDR3 consists of 16 residues. From germline, CDR1 is DFQATT and CDR2 SNEGSKA (reference sequence). V dropped 3 bases and J dropped 0 bases, with 17 bases sitting between them. The CDR3 reads CSARHKRWTDQETQYF. CDR3 nucleotide sequence: TGCAGTGCTAGGCATAAAAGATGGACAGACCAAGAGACCCAGTACTTC.

As to this clonotype: This may come from a read error, since a much larger clone is one base off. The rearrangement uses TRBV3-1 and TRBJ2-1; D unresolved. Germline values: CDR1 LGHDT, CDR2 YNNKEL (reference sequence). The CDR3 extends over 15 amino acids. The CDR3 nucleotides are TGTGCCGGCAGCCACCCTCGGCAGGTTGGGAATGAGCAGTTCTTC. Translating gives CAGSHPRQVGNEQFF.

This clonotype showed up just a few times. The rearrangement uses TRBV20-1 and TRBJ1-2; no firm D call. V was pared by 6 bases and J by 7 bases, with 15 bases between. Germline values: CDR1 DFQATT, CDR2 SNEGSKA (reference sequence). The CDR3 length is 12 residues. CDR3 sequence: CSAWSPPSGYTF. The CDR3, as DNA: TGCAGTGCGTGGTCCCCCCCTAGTGGCTACACCTTC.

This clonotype was counted many times. The rearrangement uses TRBV6-6 and TRBJ2-6; TRBD1 is a possible D gene (6 bases). V dropped 6 bases and J dropped 0 bases, with 15 bases sitting between them. Germline V CDR1 and CDR2: MNHNY, SVGAGI (reference sequence). This CDR3 has 17 amino acids. CDR3 protein: CASRSRDIYSGANVLTF. CDR3 nucleotides: TGTGCCAGCAGGAGCCGGGACATTTACTCTGGGGCCAACGTCCTGACTTTC.

With regard to this clonotype: It may be a read error: a sequence one base away is much more abundant. The genes are TRBV7-8 and TRBJ2-7; no clear D. The closer fit of TRBJ2-5 to the DNA end suggests the J call may be wrong. CDR1 SGHVS and CDR2 FQNEAQ come from the germline V gene. The length of the CDR3 is 12 residues. The CDR3 sequence is CASSSEPETQYF. Written as DNA, the CDR3 is TGTGCCAGCAGCAGCGAGCCGGAGACCCAGTACTTC.

This clonotype was observed a few times. The chain is built from TRBV3-1 and TRBJ2-4; 7 bases align to TRBD1. Unmatched junction bases numbered 7, after V lost 5 bases and J lost 0 bases. Germline V gives CDR1 LGHDT, CDR2 YNNKEL (reference sequence). This CDR3 has 16 amino acids. CDR3 coding DNA: TGTGCCAGCAGCTCCACAGGGGTACTAGCCAAAAACATTCAGTACTTC. It is translated as CASSSTGVLAKNIQYF.

Ten or more counts support this clonotype. This chain connects TRBV18 to TRBJ1-4, with a tentative D call TRBD1 (6 bases). CDR1 and CDR2 (germline): KGHSH, LQKENI. Trimming took 0 bases from V and 2 from J, leaving 10 bases between them. The CDR3 has 16 amino acids. Written as DNA, the CDR3 is TGTGCCAGCTCACCACCGAATGACAGGACTAATGAAAAACTGTTTTTT. It codes for CASSPPNDRTNEKLFF. Based on the CDR3 plus reference TRBV18 and TRBJ1-4, the full variable domain is NAGVMQNPRHLVRRRGQEARLRCSPMKGHSHVYWYRQLPEEGLKFMVYLQKENIIDESGMPKERFSAEFPKEGPSILRIQQVVRGDSAAYFCASSPPNDRTNEKLFFGSGTQLSVL.

This clonotype was observed a few times. A much larger clone differs by one base, so this may be a read error. The chain joins TRBV5-6 to TRBJ2-5, with 7 bases fitting TRBD2. Germline CDR1 is SGHDT and CDR2 is YYEEEE. V was pared by 2 bases and J by 7 bases, with 11 bases of the junction left unmatched. The CDR3 spans 15 residues. CDR3 DNA: TGTGCCAGCAGCTTATGGGAAGACGGGGAGGGGACCCAGTACTTC. Amino acids: CASSLWEDGEGTQYF. The full variable domain, in which reference TRBV5-6 and TRBJ2-5 provide the parts outside the CDR3, is DAGVTQSPTHLIKTRGQQVTLRCSPKSGHDTVSWYQQALGQGPQFIFQYYEEEERQRGNFPDRFSGHQFPNYSSELNVNALLLGDSALYLCASSLWEDGEGTQYFGPGTRLLVL.

This clonotype was seen at least ten times. This could be a read error, since a much larger clone is one nucleotide away. This chain links TRBV20-1 with TRBJ2-6; perhaps TRBD1 as D (5 bases). This CDR3 contains 15 residues. The germline V gene encodes CDR1 DFQATT and CDR2 SNEGSKA (reference sequence). CDR3 region: CSASPRVAGANVRTF. DNA of the CDR3: TGCAGTGCTAGTCCCAGGGTCGCTGGGGCCAACGTCCGGACTTTC.